Below, one T cell receptor beta chain is given with its context. Its specific antigen is unknown. No qualities accompany the bases; no much larger clone lies one base away. For CDR1 and CDR2, the germline V gene (reference sequence) lists GTSNPN and SVGIG. There are 12 amino acids in the CDR3, from cysteine to phenylalanine inclusive. The only DNA kept is the CDR3, 36 bases in frame from the first base. V is shortened by 2 bases, J by 4 bases, and the region joining them spans 6 bases. In total, 630 or so healthy bone marrow donors made up the cohort. Cohort members were all nominally healthy when sampled, although unrecorded immune exposures were likely present. The donor tested CMV seropositive and was one of the 289 seropositive cohort members. A peripheral blood sample was provided by each donor, and peripheral blood mononuclear cells were used for TCR beta sequencing. The Qiagen DNeasy Blood Extraction Kit was used to extract genomic DNA from the blood cell samples.

This specimen belongs to a study of cytomegalovirus exposure and HLA in healthy donors (dated 2017 in TCRdb). Background on the whole study: An earlier analysis of around 600 of the donors reported roughly 270 Gb of sequence data and roughly 100 million unique TCR beta sequences from around 200 million T cells. Among 300 to 500 genotyped donors of the cohort, an average of around 250,000 unique TCR beta nucleotide sequences was sequenced per donor, of which about 19% were non-productive. The number of donors typed differed by locus, with about 629-630 for A, B, C, DRB1 and DQB1, 522 for DQA1, about 610 for DPA1, and over 400 for DPB1. Class I and class II HLA loci were covered by the typing at four-digit resolution. All discovery cohort repertoires had been generated on a single sequencing platform. In a later analysis, previously published TCR beta repertoires from more than 500 donors were re-analyzed and high-resolution HLA genotyping was added so that TCR occurrence patterns could be studied. The study profiled the T cell repertoires of hundreds of subjects by immunosequencing and related them to cytomegalovirus serostatus. The study aimed to test whether cataloging public T cell receptors could reveal signatures of past pathogen exposure. Rather than drawing on any new phenotypic data, the later analysis identified candidate immune exposures from TCR beta sequences and the way those sequences occurred across donors. Donor age, sex, ethnicity and CMV serostatus were compiled alongside the repertoire data. Five DR-DQ haplotypes were handled as single units for association and clustering, since linkage in the cohort was strong. In an earlier analysis of over 550 of the donors, high-throughput TCR beta sequencing was used to judge whether each TCR beta V gene segment behaved as functional or pseudogenic. The genetic ancestry cluster associated with self-reported Caucasian donors included over 65% of the roughly 390 genotyped donors. A later genetic analysis took genome-wide SNP genotypes for about three fifths of the roughly 670 donors and used that subset as a discovery cohort. In addition to the first cohort of 666 subjects, a separate validation cohort of 130 or so different subjects was used. To predict cytomegalovirus infection status, the study combined high-throughput TCR immunosequencing, statistical association of individual TCRs with disease status, and machine learning. About 300 gigabases of sequencing data and 80 million or so unique TCR sequences were included in an early release covering roughly 600 HLA-typed donors. The investigation overall reported the following: Correlated functional status among segregating V segments might reflect linkage disequilibrium, but an unknown experimental factor could not be ruled out. In the study, some 160 TCR beta chains were listed as associated with cytomegalovirus. A later analysis reported that several top co-occurrence clusters appeared linked to parvovirus B19, influenza, CMV and Epstein-Barr virus. An association between a missense DCLRE1C variant and V-gene and J-gene trimming of TCR beta chains was found in a later genetic analysis and replicated in an independent cohort. Because HLA typing was missing for some donors at each locus, association tests included only the typed subset. The earlier analysis of approximately 540 of the donors excluded 15 to 20 rarely observed V segments, including chromosome 9 orphons, because counts were too low. The presence/absence analyses assumed that sequencing depth was roughly uniform across donors, and that assumption may not be true. For the cohort, immune exposure information was limited to CMV serostatus. A later analysis found that most CMV-associated TCR beta chains appeared HLA-restricted, with HLA associations seemingly driven largely by CMV exposure. It was suggested by the authors that the approach could potentially be generalized to other disease states and immunological phenotypes. An earlier analysis of 450 to 750 of the donors showed that most TCR beta V segments appeared in productive rearrangements either about 87% or about 30% of the time, which broadly matched IMGT annotations. In a later analysis, TCR association rates were found to vary across HLA loci, with the most associated TCRs seen for DRB1 alleles and the fewest for HLA-C alleles. The sequencing pipeline was judged likely to have produced a cluster of highly shared sequence variants as a technical artifact. Across donors, most TCR sequences were observed very rarely, whereas some public TCRs were present in many individuals. Cytomegalovirus status was reported to be diagnosed by the classifier with high specificity and sensitivity in both the original and validation cohorts. In a later genetic analysis, fewer N-insertions in productive TCRs were reported among donors in an Asian-associated ancestry cluster than the roughly 640-donor mean. The cohort was sequenced for TCR beta chains only, and without alpha or paired-chain data the features that could be detected were limited. In vitro tests confirmed that three of the cytomegalovirus-associated TCR beta chains recognize cytomegalovirus antigens. A further reported finding was that TCR beta sequences accurately predicted the HLA-A and HLA-B alleles for most subjects in the first cohort. At a false discovery rate of 0.05, a later analysis linked around 15,000 TCR beta sequences to specific HLA alleles. The 87-base-pair reads could not distinguish some IMGT-functional V segments, including TRBV6-2 and TRBV6-3, so those segments were excluded. When HLA alleles, especially DR and DQ, strongly co-occurred, attributing TCR associations to individual alleles was difficult. In a later analysis, HLA-associated TCR beta chains were found to be more clonally expanded and to have lower generation probabilities than equally common non-associated chains.

Libraries were built with the immunoSEQ multiplex PCR assay. For the multiplex PCR, a mixture combining 60 forward primers for TCR Vbeta segments and 13 reverse primers for TCR Jbeta segments was used. The CDR3 region of rearranged TCR beta genes was amplified from genomic DNA by a multiplex PCR assay. On the Illumina HiSeq System, the amplified TCR beta libraries were sequenced as 87-base-pair reads. Per the source publication's procedure: Across the 600 to 700 repertoires, a later analysis counted some 80 million unique TCR beta chains, 9.5 million to 13 million of which were shared by at least two donors. To remove PCR and sequencing errors, raw reads were error-corrected and collapsed into unique sequences using a nearest-neighbor algorithm that merged closely related sequences. Alignment of CDR3 sequences to IMGT reference sequences was used to assign V, D and J gene segments. For a sequence to be retained, a match of at least six nucleotides to both a V gene segment and a J gene segment was required. Rearrangements were called productive when the CDR3 lacked stop codons and stayed in frame with V and J; all others were non-productive. CDR3 was defined according to IMGT convention as the region running from the second conserved V-encoded cysteine to the conserved J-encoded phenylalanine. The earlier analysis of about 610 of the donors excluded any sequence lacking an unambiguous match to a single V gene segment. In an earlier analysis of approximately 610 of the donors, V segments were called functional above 56.7% productive rearrangements and were called segregating when the between-donor standard deviation exceeded 5%. A statistical classification framework was built to diagnose cytomegalovirus status from the catalog of TCR beta chain sequences. In a later analysis, TCR nucleotide sequences were compared against IMGT/GENE-DB human TR gene sequences so that V and J genes could be assigned. A later analysis assigned CDR3 sequences and most-parsimonious VDJ recombination scenarios with the TCRdist pipeline. In a later analysis, each TCR beta chain was defined by its CDR3 amino acid sequence together with its V-gene family, and reads lacking a unique V-gene family were excluded. To address suspected cross-contamination and a sequencing artifact, a later analysis removed 450 to 700 highly shared, low-generation-probability nucleotide sequences. In a later analysis, a clonal expansion index for each public chain was calculated from normalized within-repertoire ranks of inferred template counts. A later analysis computed generation probabilities with a VDJ recombination model fitted to out-of-frame rearrangements, and checked the results against IGoR. A later analysis scored TCR-TCR, TCR-HLA and TCR-CMV co-occurrence with hypergeometric tests, applying a repertoire-size bias correction to TCR pairs. False discovery rates were estimated in a later analysis by permuting HLA or CMV assignments 20 times. In a later analysis, co-occurring TCRs were grouped using DBSCAN, with TCRdist sequence similarity added in when clustering inside HLA-allele-positive subsets. Co-occurrence clustering excluded repertoires with fewer than 30,000 or more than 120,000 public chains, plus five with anomalous nucleotide sharing. The table was pulled from immuneACCESS by TCRdb, which kept in-frame rearrangements only. Such tables lose some clones; where checked, under half of the loss comes from unresolved V genes, and the rest has no known cause. V, J and clone size are taken as reported in that table, and D and trimming were inferred from the DNA itself. A total of about 200,000 clones appear in this sample, around 79% of them only once. The top ten clones comprise approximately 0.39% of the sample.

The sequencing input was PBMCs. The clonotype was recovered from a male donor in good health and CMV-seropositive. The V gene is TRBV30 and the J gene is TRBJ2-1, with no confident D gene call. DNA sequence: TGTGCCTGGAGTTCCCGTTACAATGAGCAGTTCTTC. The translation is CAWSSRYNEQFF.